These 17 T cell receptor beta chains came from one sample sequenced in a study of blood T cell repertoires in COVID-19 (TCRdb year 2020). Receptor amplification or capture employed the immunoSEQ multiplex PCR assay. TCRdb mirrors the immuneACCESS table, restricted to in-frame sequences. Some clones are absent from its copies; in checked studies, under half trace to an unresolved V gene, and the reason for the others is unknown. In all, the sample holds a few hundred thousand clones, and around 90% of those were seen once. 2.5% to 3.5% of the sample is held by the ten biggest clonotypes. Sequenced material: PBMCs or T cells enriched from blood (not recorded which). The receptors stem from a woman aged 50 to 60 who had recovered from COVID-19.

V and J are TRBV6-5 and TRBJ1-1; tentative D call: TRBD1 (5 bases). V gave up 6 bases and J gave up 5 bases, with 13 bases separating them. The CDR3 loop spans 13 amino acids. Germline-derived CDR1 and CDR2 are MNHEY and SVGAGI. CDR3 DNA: TGTGCCAGCAGGGCGATGGGGGGGACTGAAGCTTTCTTT. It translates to CASRAMGGTEAFF.

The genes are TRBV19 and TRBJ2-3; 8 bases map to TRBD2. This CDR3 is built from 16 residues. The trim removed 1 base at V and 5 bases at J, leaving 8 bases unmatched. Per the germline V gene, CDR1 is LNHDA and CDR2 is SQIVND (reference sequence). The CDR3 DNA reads TGTGCCAGTAGTATAGCGGGACTAGGACGAGGAGATACGCAGTATTTT. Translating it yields CASSIAGLGRGDTQYF.

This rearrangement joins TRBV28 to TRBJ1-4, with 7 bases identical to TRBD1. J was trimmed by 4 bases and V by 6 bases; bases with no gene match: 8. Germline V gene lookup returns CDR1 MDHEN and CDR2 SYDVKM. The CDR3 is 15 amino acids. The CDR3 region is CASSPFGTDNEKLFF. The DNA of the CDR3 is TGTGCCAGCAGCCCTTTCGGGACAGATAATGAAAAACTGTTTTTT. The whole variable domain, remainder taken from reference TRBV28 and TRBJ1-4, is DVKVTQSSRYLVKRTGEKVFLECVQDMDHENMFWYRQDPGLGLRLIYFSYDVKMKEKGDIPEGYSVSREKKERFSLILESASTNQTSMYLCASSPFGTDNEKLFFGSGTQLSVL.

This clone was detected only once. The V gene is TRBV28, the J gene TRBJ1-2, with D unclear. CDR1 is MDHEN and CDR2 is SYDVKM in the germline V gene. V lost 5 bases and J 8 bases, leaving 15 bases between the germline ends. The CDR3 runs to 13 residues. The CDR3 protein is CASSQQASLGYTF. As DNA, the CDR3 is TGTGCCAGCAGTCAGCAAGCGTCCCTAGGCTACACCTTC.

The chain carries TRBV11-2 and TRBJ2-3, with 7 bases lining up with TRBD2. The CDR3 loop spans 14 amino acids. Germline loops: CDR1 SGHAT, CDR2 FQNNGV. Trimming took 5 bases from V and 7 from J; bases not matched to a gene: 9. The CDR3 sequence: CASSQSGTKNTQYF. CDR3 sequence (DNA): TGTGCCAGCAGCCAAAGCGGGACGAAAAATACGCAGTATTTT. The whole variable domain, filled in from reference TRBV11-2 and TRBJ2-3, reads EAGVAQSPRYKIIEKRQSVAFWCNPISGHATLYWYQQILGQGPKLLIQFQNNGVVDDSQLPKDRFSAERLKGVDSTLKIQPAKLEDSAVYLCASSQSGTKNTQYFGPGTRLTVL.

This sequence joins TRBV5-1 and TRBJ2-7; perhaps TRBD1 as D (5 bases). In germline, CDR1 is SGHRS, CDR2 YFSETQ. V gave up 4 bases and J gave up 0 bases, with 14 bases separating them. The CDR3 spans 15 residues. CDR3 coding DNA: TGCGCCAGCAGCGTTCGGCAGGGCAGCTCCTACGAGCAGTACTTC. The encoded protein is CASSVRQGSSYEQYF.

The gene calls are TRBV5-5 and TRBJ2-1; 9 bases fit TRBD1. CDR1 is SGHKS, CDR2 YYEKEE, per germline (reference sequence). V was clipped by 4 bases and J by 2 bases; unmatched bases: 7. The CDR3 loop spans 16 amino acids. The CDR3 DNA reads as TGTGCCAGCAGCCCGTCCCGGGACAGGGCCTACAATGAGCAGTTCTTC. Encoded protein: CASSPSRDRAYNEQFF. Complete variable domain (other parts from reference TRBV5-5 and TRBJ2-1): DAGVTQSPTHLIKTRGQQVTLRCSPISGHKSVSWYQQVLGQGPQFIFQYYEKEERGRGNFPDRFSARQFPNYSSELNVNALLLGDSALYLCASSPSRDRAYNEQFFGPGTRLTVL.

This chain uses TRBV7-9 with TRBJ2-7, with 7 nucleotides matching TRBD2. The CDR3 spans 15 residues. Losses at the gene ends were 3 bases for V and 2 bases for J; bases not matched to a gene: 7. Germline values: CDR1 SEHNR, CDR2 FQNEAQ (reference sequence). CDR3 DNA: TGTGCCAGCAGCTTGGGGCTAGCGGACACCTACGAGCAGTACTTC. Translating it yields CASSLGLADTYEQYF.

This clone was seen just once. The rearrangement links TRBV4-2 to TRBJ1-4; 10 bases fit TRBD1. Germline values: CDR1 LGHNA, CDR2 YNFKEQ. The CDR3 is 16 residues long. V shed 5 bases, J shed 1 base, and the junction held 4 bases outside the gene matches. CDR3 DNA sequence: TGTGCCAGCAGCACAGGACAGGGGGAAACTAATGAAAAACTGTTTTTT. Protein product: CASSTGQGETNEKLFF.

The CDR3 region has the DNA TGTGCCAGCAGTTCGACAGGGGACACAGATACGCAGTATTTT. Translated, it gives CASSSTGDTDTQYF. The chain is built from TRBV27 and TRBJ2-3, with 8 bases identical to TRBD1. Trimming at V came to 4 bases and at J to 2 bases, leaving 2 bases not matched to a gene. The CDR3 runs 14 residues. Germline lookup yields CDR1 MNHEY and CDR2 SMNVEV (reference sequence).

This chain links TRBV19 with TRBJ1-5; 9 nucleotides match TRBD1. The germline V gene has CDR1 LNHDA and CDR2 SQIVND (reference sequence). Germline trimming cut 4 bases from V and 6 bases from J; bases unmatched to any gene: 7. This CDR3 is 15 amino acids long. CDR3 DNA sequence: TGTGCCAGTAGTACAAAAGGGACAGGGCCTCAGCCCCAGCATTTT. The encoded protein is CASSTKGTGPQPQHF.

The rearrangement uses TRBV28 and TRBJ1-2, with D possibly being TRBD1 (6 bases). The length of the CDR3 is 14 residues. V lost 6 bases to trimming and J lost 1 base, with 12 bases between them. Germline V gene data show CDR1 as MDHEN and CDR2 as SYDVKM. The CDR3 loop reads CASREEGGNYGYTF. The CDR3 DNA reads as TGTGCCAGCAGAGAGGAAGGGGGTAACTATGGCTACACCTTC.

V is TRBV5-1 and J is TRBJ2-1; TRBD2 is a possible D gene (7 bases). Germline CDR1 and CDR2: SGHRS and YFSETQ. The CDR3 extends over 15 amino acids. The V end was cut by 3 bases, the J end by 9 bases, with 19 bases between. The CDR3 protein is CASSSGTTRGGEQFF. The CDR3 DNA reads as TGCGCCAGCAGCTCCGGGACAACGAGGGGGGGTGAGCAGTTCTTC.

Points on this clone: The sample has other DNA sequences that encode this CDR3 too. CDR3 residues: CASSSDRGSGNTIYF. In nucleotides, the CDR3 is TGTGCCAGCAGCTCCGACAGGGGCTCTGGAAACACCATATATTTT. This rearrangement joins TRBV7-9 to TRBJ1-3; 8 nucleotides agree with TRBD1. Trimming at V came to 4 bases and at J to 0 bases, leaving 2 bases not matched to a gene. The germline V gene has CDR1 SEHNR and CDR2 FQNEAQ (reference sequence). The CDR3 contains 15 residues.

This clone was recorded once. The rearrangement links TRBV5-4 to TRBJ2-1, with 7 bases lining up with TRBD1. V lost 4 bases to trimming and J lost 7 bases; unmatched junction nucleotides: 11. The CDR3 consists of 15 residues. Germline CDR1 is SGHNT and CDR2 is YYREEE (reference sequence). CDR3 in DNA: TGTGCCAGCAGCGCGAGTGCCGGGACAGCAAATGAGCAGTTCTTC. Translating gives CASSASAGTANEQFF.

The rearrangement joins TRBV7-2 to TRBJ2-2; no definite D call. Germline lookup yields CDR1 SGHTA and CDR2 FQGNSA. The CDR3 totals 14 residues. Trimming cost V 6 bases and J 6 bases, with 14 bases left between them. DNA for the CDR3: TGTGCCAGCAGATTTTTTGGAGCCCCCGGGGAGCTGTTTTTT. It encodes CASRFFGAPGELFF.

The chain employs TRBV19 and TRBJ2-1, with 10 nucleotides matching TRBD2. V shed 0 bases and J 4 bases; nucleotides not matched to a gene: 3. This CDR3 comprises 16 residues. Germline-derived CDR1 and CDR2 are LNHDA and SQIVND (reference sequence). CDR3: CASSIERTSGYNEQFF. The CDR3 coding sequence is TGTGCCAGTAGTATAGAAAGGACTAGCGGTTACAATGAGCAGTTCTTC. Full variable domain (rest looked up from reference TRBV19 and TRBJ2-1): DGGITQSPKYLFRKEGQNVTLSCEQNLNHDAMYWYRQDPGQGLRLIYYSQIVNDFQKGDIAEGYSVSREKKESFPLTVTSAQKNPTAFYLCASSIERTSGYNEQFFGPGTRLTVL.